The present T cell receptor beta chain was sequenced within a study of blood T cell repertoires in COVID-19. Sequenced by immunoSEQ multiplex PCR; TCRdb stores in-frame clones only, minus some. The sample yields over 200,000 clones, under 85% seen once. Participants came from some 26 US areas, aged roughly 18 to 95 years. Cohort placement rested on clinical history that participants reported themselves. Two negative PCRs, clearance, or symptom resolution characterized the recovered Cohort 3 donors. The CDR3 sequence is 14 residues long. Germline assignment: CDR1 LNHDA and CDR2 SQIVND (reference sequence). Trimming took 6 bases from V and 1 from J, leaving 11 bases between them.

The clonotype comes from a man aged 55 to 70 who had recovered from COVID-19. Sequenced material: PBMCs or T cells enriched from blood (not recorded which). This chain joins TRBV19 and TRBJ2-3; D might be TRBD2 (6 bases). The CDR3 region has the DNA TGTGCCAGTAGGACGGGGGACGGCACAGATACGCAGTATTTT. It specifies CASRTGDGTDTQYF.